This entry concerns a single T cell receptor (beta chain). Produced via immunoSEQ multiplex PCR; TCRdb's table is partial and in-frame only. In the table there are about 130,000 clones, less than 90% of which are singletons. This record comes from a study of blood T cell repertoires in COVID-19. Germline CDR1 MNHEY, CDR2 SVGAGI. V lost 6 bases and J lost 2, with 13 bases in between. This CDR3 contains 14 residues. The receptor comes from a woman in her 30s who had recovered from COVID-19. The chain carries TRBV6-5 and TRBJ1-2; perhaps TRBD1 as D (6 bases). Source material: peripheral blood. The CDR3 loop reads CASSRDIANYGYTF. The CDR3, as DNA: TGTGCCAGCAGCCGGGACATAGCGAACTATGGCTACACCTTC.